The TCR beta chain under discussion was sequenced for a study of Tregs in tolerant kidney transplant recipients. Findings and limits, study-wide: The small number of patients limits these findings pending further validation. Expanding Tregs on activated donor B cells appeared to best identify donor-specific TCRbeta clones. No direct test of biological reproducibility was done here.

Repertoires were generated with immunoSEQ multiplex PCR, while TCRdb's copy carries only in-frame clones and drops some. The sample includes about 11,000 clones. CDR1 SNHLY and CDR2 FYNNEI come from the germline V gene. The CDR3 covers 14 residues. The ends lost 4 bases at V and 5 bases at J; junction bases unmatched: 5. The nonmyeloablative bone marrow transplants came from related graft donors, with transient mixed chimerism. Unstimulated regulatory T cells (CD4+CD25+CD127-), CD4+CD25- non-regulatory cells, CD4 and CD8 cells were FACS-sorted from thawed PBMCs. In the case of this clone: The target antigen is unknown. From the germline J gene comes the end of the CDR3, since the read stops 3 residues before it.

Sequenced material: CD8+ T cells from blood (PBMCs), taken 24 months after the transplant. The rearrangement joins TRBV2 to TRBJ2-1, with 7 positions matching TRBD1. This receptor was taken from a human patient who received a combined kidney and bone marrow transplant. A subset of T cells may come from the graft donor. Partial CDR3 DNA: TGTGCCAGCAGTGGGACAGGAAAACACAATGAG. This sequence encodes CASSGTGKHNE. The entire CDR3 sequence reads CASSGTGKHNEQFF. The whole variable domain, remainder taken from reference TRBV2 and TRBJ2-1, is EPEVTQTPSHQVTQMGQEVILRCVPISNHLYFYWYRQILGQKVEFLVSFYNNEISEKSEIFDDQFSVERPDGSNFTLKIRSTKLEDSAMYFCASSGTGKHNEQFFGPGTRLTVL.